The 28 T cell receptor beta chains given below trace back to one sample, sequenced in a study of shared clonotypes between healthy human individuals. Cells designated naive CD8 were CD45RO-negative and were positively selected for CCR7, with terminally differentiated effector memory CD45RA+ cells excluded. Repertoires were generated with immunoSEQ multiplex PCR, while TCRdb's copy carries only in-frame clones and drops some. Here the sample spans roughly 770,000 clones, 96% being singletons. The sample was naive CD8+ T cells sorted from blood. Receptors originate from a man younger than 40 in good health.

V and J are TRBV7-9 and TRBJ1-2, with D tentatively TRBD1 (6 bases). The CDR3 totals 14 residues. Trimming cost V 1 base and J 6 bases, with 12 bases left between them. The V gene's germline CDR1 is SEHNR and CDR2 FQNEAQ (reference sequence). CDR3 in amino acids: CASSLVIQGDGYTF. The CDR3 DNA reads as TGTGCCAGCAGCTTAGTGATACAGGGAGATGGCTACACCTTC.

This chain connects TRBV7-9 to TRBJ2-2, with 11 bases aligning to TRBD1. After removal of 5 bases from V and 7 bases from J, the junction contained 0 bases not matched to a gene. The CDR3 spans 13 residues. Germline V gene sequence: CDR1 SEHNR, CDR2 FQNEAQ (reference sequence). CDR3 residues: CASSGTGGGELFF. DNA for the CDR3: TGTGCCAGCAGCGGGACAGGGGGCGGGGAGCTGTTTTTT.

The chain is built from TRBV28 and TRBJ2-3; 7 bases fit TRBD1. CDR1 and CDR2 (germline): MDHEN, SYDVKM. CDR3 length: 12 amino acids. After removal of 5 bases from V and 5 bases from J, the junction contained 1 base not matched to a gene. In DNA form, the CDR3 reads TGTGCCAGCAGTACAGGGGTAGATACGCAGTATTTT. This sequence encodes CASSTGVDTQYF.

The chain combines TRBV10-3 with TRBJ2-1; 7 bases are a match to TRBD2. CDR3 length: 16 amino acids. Trimming cost V 6 bases and J 3 bases; bases outside gene matches: 11. Germline CDR1 reads ENHRY; CDR2 reads SYGVKD. For the CDR3, the DNA is TGTGCCATCAGGCCCTCTCTAGCGGTCCTCTACAATGAGCAGTTCTTC. Amino acids: CAIRPSLAVLYNEQFF.

This clone was observed once. The chain combines TRBV7-8 with TRBJ2-1; D remains unclear. V was trimmed by 5 bases and J by 8 bases, leaving 10 bases between them. The CDR3 is made up of 12 amino acids. CDR1 and CDR2 from the germline V gene are SGHVS and FQNEAQ. The CDR3 region has the DNA TGTGCCAGCAGCAGTATCCAGGATGAGCAGTTCTTC. Its translation: CASSSIQDEQFF. The full variable domain, its missing parts supplied by reference TRBV7-8 and TRBJ2-1, is GAGVSQSPRYKVAKRGQDVALRCDPISGHVSLFWYQQALGQGPEFLTYFQNEAQLDKSGLPSDRFFAERPEGSVSTLKIQRTQQEDSAVYLCASSSIQDEQFFGPGTRLTVL.

The J gene is TRBJ2-1, the V gene TRBV6-5, with 13 bases fitting TRBD2. V gave up 6 bases and J gave up 8 bases; unmatched junction bases: 7. The CDR3 totals 15 residues. The germline V gene encodes CDR1 MNHEY and CDR2 SVGAGI. As DNA, the CDR3 is TGTGCCAGCAGCCCAACTAGCGGGAGGGCCGATGAGCAGTTCTTC. Translated, it gives CASSPTSGRADEQFF.

The chain employs TRBV27 and TRBJ2-7, with a tentative D call TRBD2 (6 bases). Germline values: CDR1 MNHEY, CDR2 SMNVEV (reference sequence). The CDR3 sequence is 19 residues long. Trimming left V 5 bases short and J 4 bases short, with 30 bases between. In DNA form, the CDR3 reads TGTGCCAGCAGTCGGGCAGTCGCGAGCGGGTTTCCCCCGCCTTACGAGCAGTACTTC. Translating gives CASSRAVASGFPPPYEQYF.

This clone was counted a single time. The chain couples TRBV4-3 to TRBJ2-1, with D possibly being TRBD1 or TRBD2 (5 bases each). The CDR3 spans 17 residues. Trimming shortened V by 0 bases and J by 2 bases, and 14 bases separated the two germline ends. Germline-derived CDR1 and CDR2 are LGHNA and YSLEER. The CDR3 bases are TGCGCCAGCAGCCAAGACAGGGCCCTAGCCGCCTACAATGAGCAGTTCTTC. This encodes CASSQDRALAAYNEQFF.

This clone has a single count. The chain employs TRBV7-9 and TRBJ2-6; possibly TRBD1 for D (5 bases). Germline-derived CDR1 and CDR2 are SEHNR and FQNEAQ (reference sequence). V was shortened by 4 bases and J by 2 bases, with 15 bases between the two germline ends. The CDR3 is made up of 17 amino acids. Here the CDR3 reads CASSSGKGKPGANVLTF. The CDR3 DNA follows: TGTGCCAGCAGCTCCGGCAAGGGGAAGCCTGGGGCCAACGTCCTGACTTTC.

This chain links TRBV9 with TRBJ1-2; weak D call: TRBD1 (6 bases). V gave up 7 bases and J gave up 6 bases, with 7 bases separating them. Germline V gene lookup returns CDR1 SGDLS and CDR2 YYNGEE. The CDR3 is made up of 10 amino acids. The CDR3 nucleotides read TGTGCCAGCTACAGGGATGGCTACACCTTC. Amino acids: CASYRDGYTF.

CDR3 nucleotides: TGCGCCAGCAGCCAAGATCCCGGTTCCGGCACTGAAGCTTTCTTT. This translates into CASSQDPGSGTEAFF. The chain combines TRBV4-1 with TRBJ1-1; D remains unclear. V was shortened by 0 bases and J by 4 bases, with 12 bases between the two germline ends. This CDR3 region has 15 residues. Looked up from germline, CDR1 is MGHRA and CDR2 is YSYEKL.

This chain joins TRBV2 and TRBJ2-7; maybe TRBD1 (6 bases). Germline V gene data show CDR1 as SNHLY and CDR2 as FYNNEI. This CDR3 spans 18 amino acids. Trimming pared 3 bases from V and 4 bases from J, leaving 25 bases between. CDR3 bases: TGTGCCAGCAGTGATTTATCTCCAACGTGGTACAGGGAGTACGAGCAGTACTTC. Encoded protein: CASSDLSPTWYREYEQYF.

The rearrangement uses TRBV4-1 and TRBJ2-3; 9 nucleotides match TRBD2. The CDR3 has 15 amino acids. The junction had 7 bases not matched to a gene; V was cut back by 4 bases and J by 5 bases. CDR1 and CDR2 from the germline V gene are MGHRA and YSYEKL. CDR3 nucleotide sequence: TGCGCCAGCAGCCTGGGTAGCGGGAGTAAAGATACGCAGTATTTT. Protein sequence: CASSLGSGSKDTQYF.

The chain links TRBV15 to TRBJ2-3; D may be TRBD2 (6 bases). V lost 4 bases, J lost 6 bases, and 8 bases lay in between. This CDR3 spans 12 amino acids. CDR1 is LNHNV, CDR2 YYDKDF, per germline (reference sequence). The CDR3 loop reads CATSTGVDTQYF. The CDR3, as DNA: TGTGCCACCAGCACGGGGGTGGATACGCAGTATTTT.

This rearrangement joins TRBV20-1 to TRBJ2-1; D unclear. Germline-derived CDR1 and CDR2 are DFQATT and SNEGSKA (reference sequence). Trimming shortened V by 2 bases and J by 12 bases, and 11 bases separated the two germline ends. The CDR3 is made up of 11 amino acids. CDR3 nucleotides: TGCAGTGCTAGAAAACCCACGGGGCAGTTCTTC. It translates to CSARKPTGQFF.

The chain joins TRBV7-2 to TRBJ1-2, with a weak D call TRBD1 (5 bases). Trimming stripped 2 bases from V and 7 bases from J, with 17 bases between. This CDR3 is built from 15 residues. The germline V gene has CDR1 SGHTA and CDR2 FQGNSA. Here the CDR3 reads CASSLILRDSSGYTF. CDR3 sequence (DNA): TGTGCCAGCAGCTTAATACTTCGGGACTCAAGTGGCTACACCTTC.

The J gene is TRBJ2-3, the V gene TRBV9; 8 bases line up with TRBD1. Germline V gives CDR1 SGDLS, CDR2 YYNGEE. V lost 1 base, J lost 1 base, and 5 bases stayed unmatched. This CDR3 is built from 16 residues. DNA for the CDR3: TGTGCCAGCAGCGTAAAACAGGGGGGAGGCACAGATACGCAGTATTTT. Its protein product is CASSVKQGGGTDTQYF.

This rearrangement joins TRBV11-2 to TRBJ2-5; D unclear. The CDR3 spans 14 residues. Germline assignment: CDR1 SGHAT and CDR2 FQNNGV. Trimming took off 1 base at V and 5 bases at J, with 11 bases between the two ends. CDR3 loop: CASSLVWVEETQYF. CDR3 DNA: TGTGCCAGCAGCTTAGTTTGGGTTGAGGAGACCCAGTACTTC.

This chain links TRBV7-8 with TRBJ2-7; D unresolved. V lost 5 bases, J lost 3 bases, and 5 bases lay in between. Germline V lookup: CDR1 SGHVS, CDR2 FQNEAQ. The CDR3 consists of 11 residues. The CDR3 region is CASSLNYEQYF. The CDR3 DNA is TGTGCCAGCAGCCTGAACTACGAGCAGTACTTC.

The chain employs TRBV11-3 and TRBJ2-2; 13 nucleotides match TRBD2. Germline V lookup: CDR1 SGHNT, CDR2 YENEEA. J gave up 4 bases and V 5 bases, and 10 bases lay outside the gene matches. This CDR3 spans 18 amino acids. The chain's CDR3 is CASSQTSGRAWGTGELFF. The CDR3 DNA reads TGTGCCAGCAGCCAAACTAGCGGGAGGGCCTGGGGCACCGGGGAGCTGTTTTTT.

V is TRBV10-2 and J is TRBJ1-5, with D uncertain. Trimming shortened V by 9 bases and J by 0 bases, and 15 bases separated the two germline ends. CDR3 length: 15 amino acids. CDR1 is WSHSY and CDR2 is SAAADI in the germline V gene. The CDR3 region is CASKESGYSNQPQHF. As DNA, the CDR3 is TGCGCCAGTAAAGAGTCCGGGTATAGCAATCAGCCCCAGCATTTT.

CDR3 bases: TGTGCCAGCTCACCCGAAACCGGGACAGGAATAGGGGAGCAGTTCTTC. Protein sequence: CASSPETGTGIGEQFF. This chain uses TRBV18 with TRBJ2-1, with 8 bases matching TRBD1. Per germline, CDR1 KGHSH and CDR2 LQKENI. The CDR3 consists of 16 residues. The V gene end was trimmed by 3 bases and the J gene end by 10 bases; junction bases not matched to a gene: 14.

The chain is built from TRBV7-9 and TRBJ2-7; 7 bases map to TRBD1. The CDR3 has 16 amino acids. V shed 3 bases, J shed 2 bases, and the junction held 10 bases outside the gene matches. Germline V gene sequence: CDR1 SEHNR, CDR2 FQNEAQ (reference sequence). Here the CDR3 reads CASSLTAGTEPYEQYF. The CDR3 region has the DNA TGTGCCAGCAGCTTGACTGCCGGGACAGAACCCTACGAGCAGTACTTC.

The rearrangement uses TRBV6-6 and TRBJ2-1; D gene ambiguous. The CDR3 sequence is 16 residues long. Germline CDR1 is MNHNY and CDR2 is SVGAGI (reference sequence). V was shortened by 0 bases and J by 0 bases, with 9 bases between the two germline ends. CDR3 sequence (DNA): TGTGCCAGCAGTTACTCGGCGGAGAACTCCTACAATGAGCAGTTCTTC. This gives the protein CASSYSAENSYNEQFF.

As regards this clone: Other DNA sequences from this sample encode an identical CDR3 as well. The genes are TRBV15 and TRBJ1-1; perhaps TRBD1 as D (5 bases). The V gene lost 6 bases and the J gene lost 1 base, with 9 bases spanning the gap. Germline V gene lookup returns CDR1 LNHNV and CDR2 YYDKDF (reference sequence). The CDR3 sequence is 13 residues long. The CDR3 nucleotides are TGTGCCACCAGTCGAGGGACGAACACTGAAGCTTTCTTT. Its translation is CATSRGTNTEAFF. The whole variable domain, filled in from reference TRBV15 and TRBJ1-1, reads DAMVIQNPRYQVTQFGKPVTLSCSQTLNHNVMYWYQQKSSQAPKLLFHYYDKDFNNEADTPDNFQSRRPNTSFCFLDIRSPGLGDTAMYLCATSRGTNTEAFFGQGTRLTVV.

The rearrangement joins TRBV7-9 to TRBJ2-7, with a possible D match to TRBD1 (6 bases). This CDR3 spans 16 amino acids. Trimming stripped 4 bases from V and 2 bases from J, with 18 bases between. Per germline, CDR1 SEHNR and CDR2 FQNEAQ (reference sequence). CDR3: CASSSTFQGSAYEQYF. The CDR3 region has the DNA TGTGCCAGCAGCTCGACCTTCCAGGGGTCGGCCTACGAGCAGTACTTC.

The J gene is TRBJ2-7, the V gene TRBV7-9; D might be TRBD1 (6 bases). CDR1 and CDR2 from the germline V gene are SEHNR and FQNEAQ (reference sequence). The V end lost 4 bases, the J end lost 7 bases, and 14 bases lay between the germline ends. CDR3 size: 13 residues. The CDR3 nucleotides are TGTGCCAGCAGCTCCCCGGCAGGGGTTGAGCAGTACTTC. It yields the protein CASSSPAGVEQYF. The variable domain in full, completed from reference TRBV7-9 and TRBJ2-7, reads DTGVSQNPRHKITKRGQNVTFRCDPISEHNRLYWYRQTLGQGPEFLTYFQNEAQLEKSRLLSDRFSAERPKGSFSTLEIQRTEQGDSAMYLCASSSPAGVEQYFGPGTRLTVT.

This rearrangement joins TRBV7-6 to TRBJ1-4, with D maybe TRBD1 (6 bases). The germline V and J ends were trimmed by 1 base and 7 bases, with 13 bases remaining between them. CDR1 is SGHVS, CDR2 FNYEAQ, per germline. This CDR3 is built from 15 residues. This chain's CDR3 is CASSLVPGAFEKLFF. The CDR3 DNA follows: TGTGCCAGCAGCTTAGTTCCGGGGGCTTTTGAAAAACTGTTTTTT.